These T cell receptor beta chains were read from a single sample in a study of OX40 agonist ivuxolimab in advanced cancers. Profiling relied on immunoSEQ multiplex PCR, and the TCRdb table lists in-frame clones only, not all of them. Among about 35,000 clones listed, around 70% were seen once. The source was CD4+ or CD8+ T cells sorted from blood, collected in a trial of the OX40 agonist ivuxolimab. Source of these receptors: an adult with an advanced solid tumor such as melanoma, head and neck, liver or kidney cancer. CDR3s include the opening cysteine and the closing phenylalanine or tryptophan. D genes are given only for firm matches. Size is omitted from some rows. Given values are once, few, many or a class for expanded clones.

V: TRBV30; J: TRBJ1-1; D: -; size: -; DNA: TGTGCCTGGAGTTGGGTAGGGCACCTGAACACTGAAGCTTTCTTT; CDR3: CAWSWVGHLNTEAFF
V: TRBV9; J: TRBJ2-7; D: -; size: -; DNA: TGTGCCAGCAGCGACCTGAGCGTCTCCTACGAGCAGTACTTC; CDR3: CASSDLSVSYEQYF
V: TRBV15; J: TRBJ1-5; D: -; size: -; DNA: TGTGCCACCAGCGTGGTCGGGGGCGGGGGCAATCAGCCCCAGCATTTT; CDR3: CATSVVGGGGNQPQHF
V: TRBV7-2; J: TRBJ2-4; D: -; size: -; DNA: TGTGCCAGCAGCCGAGAGAGGGCATTGGGCATTCAGTACTTC; CDR3: CASSRERALGIQYF
V: TRBV5-1; J: TRBJ2-2; D: TRBD1; size: once; DNA: TGCGCCAGCAGCTTAGACAGGGGTGACACCGGGGAGCTGTTTTTT; CDR3: CASSLDRGDTGELFF
V: TRBV25-1; J: TRBJ1-2; D: -; size: -; DNA: TGTGCCAGCAGTGAAGTGGCCAGCTATGGCTACACCTTC; CDR3: CASSEVASYGYTF
V: TRBV11-2; J: TRBJ2-3; D: TRBD2; size: -; DNA: TGTGCCAGCAGCTTACAACGCGGGGGGGCAGATACGCAGTATTTT; CDR3: CASSLQRGGADTQYF
V: TRBV19; J: TRBJ2-2; D: -; size: -; DNA: TGTGCCAGTAGTAACCGGGACTGGGTGAACACCGGGGAGCTGTTTTTT; CDR3: CASSNRDWVNTGELFF
V: TRBV14; J: TRBJ2-1; D: TRBD2; size: -; DNA: TGTGCCAGCAGAGCGGGACTAGCGGGATACAATGAGCAGTTCTTC; CDR3: CASRAGLAGYNEQFF
V: TRBV2; J: TRBJ1-5; D: TRBD1; size: -; DNA: TGTGCCAGCAGTCAGGGGGAGCGAGTCAATCAGCCCCAGCATTTT; CDR3: CASSQGERVNQPQHF
V: TRBV5-1; J: TRBJ2-1; D: -; size: -; DNA: TGCGCCAGCAGCTTGACTGAGGGCCCCTACAATGAGCAGTTCTTC; CDR3: CASSLTEGPYNEQFF
V: TRBV7-3; J: TRBJ2-1; D: TRBD2; size: -; DNA: TGTGCCAGCAGCTATAGCGGGGGGCCGCGGAATGAGCAGTTCTTC; CDR3: CASSYSGGPRNEQFF
V: TRBV5-1; J: TRBJ1-1; D: -; size: -; DNA: TGCGCCAGCAGCCTCCTGAGGGGGAACACTGAAGCTTTCTTT; CDR3: CASSLLRGNTEAFF
V: TRBV18; J: TRBJ1-1; D: -; size: -; DNA: TGTGCCAGCTCACCACCTCAGGGGTTCTCCACTGAAGCTTTCTTT; CDR3: CASSPPQGFSTEAFF
V: TRBV9; J: TRBJ2-1; D: TRBD2; size: -; DNA: TGTGCCAGCAGCGGGACTAGCGGGGGGTTACCTTCCTACAATGAGCAGTTCTTC; CDR3: CASSGTSGGLPSYNEQFF
V: TRBV10-3; J: TRBJ2-1; D: -; size: few; DNA: TGTGCCATCAGTGACCTACGCAATGAGCAGTTCTTC; CDR3: CAISDLRNEQFF
V: TRBV7-8; J: TRBJ2-3; D: TRBD1; size: -; DNA: TGTGCCAGCAGCCTACCTAGGACAGGGGGCGCGAAGGATACGCAGTATTTT; CDR3: CASSLPRTGGAKDTQYF
V: TRBV6-6; J: TRBJ1-4; D: TRBD1; size: -; DNA: TGTGCCAGCAGACCTCCCGGGACAGTGGAACTGTTTTTT; CDR3: CASRPPGTVELFF
V: TRBV6-1; J: TRBJ1-1; D: -; size: -; DNA: TGTGCCAGCAGTGATTGGACGTGGGGACTCATGAACACTGAAGCTTTCTTT; CDR3: CASSDWTWGLMNTEAFF
V: TRBV6-6; J: TRBJ1-6; D: -; size: -; DNA: TGTGCCAGCAGTTCCGGGAGGGAGGGTTCACCCCTCCACTTT; CDR3: CASSSGREGSPLHF
V: TRBV7-2; J: TRBJ2-3; D: TRBD2; size: -; DNA: TGTGCCAGCAGCTTAGAAGCGGGGGGGCAAGTAGATACGCAGTATTTT; CDR3: CASSLEAGGQVDTQYF
V: TRBV5-4; J: TRBJ2-5; D: TRBD1; size: -; DNA: TGTGCCAGCAGCTTTCAGGGGGCGCCAGAGACCCAGTACTTC; CDR3: CASSFQGAPETQYF
V: TRBV11-1; J: TRBJ1-2; D: -; size: -; DNA: TGTGCCAGCAGCTTTTTAACGGACTATGGCTACACCTTC; CDR3: CASSFLTDYGYTF
V: TRBV7-9; J: TRBJ2-6; D: -; size: -; DNA: TGTGCCAGCGGCAGTATCCGAGCTGGGGCCAACGTCCTGACTTTC; CDR3: CASGSIRAGANVLTF
V: TRBV28; J: TRBJ1-6; D: -; size: -; DNA: TGTGCCAGCAGTTCCGGACAGATTTATAATTCACCCCTCCACTTT; CDR3: CASSSGQIYNSPLHF
V: TRBV15; J: TRBJ1-3; D: -; size: few; DNA: TGTGCCACCAGCCCCTTCTCGTCAGGGCGACTAGACACCATATATTTT; CDR3: CATSPFSSGRLDTIYF
V: TRBV9; J: TRBJ2-2; D: -; size: once; DNA: TGTGCCAGCAGACCAGGGAACACCGGGGAGCTGTTTTTT; CDR3: CASRPGNTGELFF
V: TRBV6-5; J: TRBJ1-6; D: -; size: few; DNA: TGTGCCAGCAGTTTTCGACAGCTAAATTCACCCCTCCACTTT; CDR3: CASSFRQLNSPLHF
V: TRBV5-1; J: TRBJ1-2; D: -; size: -; DNA: TGCGCCAGCAGCTTGGAAGTCAGGGGAAGTGGCTACACCTTC; CDR3: CASSLEVRGSGYTF
V: TRBV12-5; J: TRBJ1-4; D: TRBD1; size: few; DNA: TGTGCTAGTGGCCCGGGGACAGGCGAAAAACTGTTTTTT; CDR3: CASGPGTGEKLFF
V: TRBV6-6; J: TRBJ1-5; D: -; size: -; DNA: TGTGCCAGCAGTTACCGACGACAGGCCCTCAATCAGCCCCAGCATTTT; CDR3: CASSYRRQALNQPQHF
V: TRBV7-9; J: TRBJ1-1; D: -; size: -; DNA: TGTGCCAGCAGCTTGACCCGGGGTAGCACTGAAGCTTTCTTT; CDR3: CASSLTRGSTEAFF
V: TRBV4-2; J: TRBJ2-3; D: -; size: -; DNA: TGTGCCAGCAGCCCCGTCGGTGCGGGACTCACAGATACGCAGTATTTT; CDR3: CASSPVGAGLTDTQYF
V: TRBV4-1; J: TRBJ2-3; D: -; size: -; DNA: TGCGCCAGCAGCCAACTGGGTCTCTCAGATACGCAGTATTTT; CDR3: CASSQLGLSDTQYF
V: TRBV5-4; J: TRBJ2-7; D: TRBD2; size: -; DNA: TGTGCCAGCAGCTTGAAGGGACGGGGGGGCCTCCACGAGCAGTACTTC; CDR3: CASSLKGRGGLHEQYF
V: TRBV7-2; J: TRBJ1-2; D: TRBD1; size: -; DNA: TGTGCCAGCAGCCCGTCGGCAGGGGGAAACTATGGCTACACCTTC; CDR3: CASSPSAGGNYGYTF
V: TRBV6-6; J: TRBJ2-7; D: -; size: -; DNA: TGTGCCAGCAGTTCAGGGAATATTTACGAGCAGTACTTC; CDR3: CASSSGNIYEQYF
V: TRBV4-1; J: TRBJ1-3; D: -; size: -; DNA: TGCGCCAGCAGCCAGGGGGACATGCGCTTGGGCGGAAACACCATATATTTT; CDR3: CASSQGDMRLGGNTIYF
V: TRBV11-2; J: TRBJ1-1; D: -; size: few; DNA: TGTGCCAGCAGCTTATACGGGGAAGCTTTCTTT; CDR3: CASSLYGEAFF
V: TRBV11-3; J: TRBJ2-1; D: TRBD1; size: -; DNA: TGTGCCAGCAGCCCCTCCGGGACAGGGAACTACAATGAGCAGTTCTTC; CDR3: CASSPSGTGNYNEQFF
V: TRBV29-1; J: TRBJ1-2; D: -; size: -; DNA: TGCAGCGTCCAAAGACAGTTTGGCTACACCTTC; CDR3: CSVQRQFGYTF
V: TRBV2; J: TRBJ1-6; D: -; size: -; DNA: TGTGCCAGCAGTGAGGGTAGAATCTATTCACCCCTCCACTTT; CDR3: CASSEGRIYSPLHF
V: TRBV11-2; J: TRBJ1-1; D: -; size: -; DNA: TGTGCCAGCAGCTTATCGGAGAAAATAGGTGAAGCTTTCTTT; CDR3: CASSLSEKIGEAFF
V: TRBV14; J: TRBJ1-2; D: -; size: -; DNA: TGTGCCAGCAGCCCGCAGGCCCACTATGGCTACACCTTC; CDR3: CASSPQAHYGYTF
V: TRBV6-1; J: TRBJ1-4; D: -; size: -; DNA: TGTGCCAGCAGTGAACAGAGTCTGGAAACCGAAAAACTGTTTTTT; CDR3: CASSEQSLETEKLFF
V: TRBV25-1; J: TRBJ2-1; D: -; size: -; DNA: TGTGCCAGCAGTTCCTACAATGAGCAGTTCTTC; CDR3: CASSSYNEQFF
V: TRBV6-5; J: TRBJ2-3; D: -; size: -; DNA: TGTGCCAGCAGTTATGACCTGCCCCACACAGATACGCAGTATTTT; CDR3: CASSYDLPHTDTQYF
V: TRBV6-1; J: TRBJ1-5; D: -; size: few; DNA: TGTGCCAGCAGTGAAGTTGGACCCCAGCATTTT; CDR3: CASSEVGPQHF
V: TRBV11-2; J: TRBJ2-1; D: TRBD2; size: once; DNA: TGTGCCAGCAGCTTATCGGGACTAGCGGGGCCCGAGCACGTCTTC; CDR3: CASSLSGLAGPEHVF
V: TRBV30; J: TRBJ2-5; D: TRBD1; size: -; DNA: TGTGCCTGGAGTTCTCCTTGGGACAGCCAAGAGACCCAGTACTTC; CDR3: CAWSSPWDSQETQYF
V: TRBV10-3; J: TRBJ1-2; D: -; size: -; DNA: TGTGCCATCAGCGAGAAGGGGGGCTATGGCTACACCTTC; CDR3: CAISEKGGYGYTF
V: TRBV29-1; J: TRBJ1-4; D: -; size: few; DNA: TGCAGCGTTGTAGCGGGACACGAAAAACTGTTTTTT; CDR3: CSVVAGHEKLFF
V: TRBV5-1; J: TRBJ2-5; D: TRBD1; size: -; DNA: TGCGCCAGCAGCTTCGGGACAGGCCAAGAGACCCAGTACTTC; CDR3: CASSFGTGQETQYF
V: TRBV18; J: TRBJ1-5; D: TRBD1; size: -; DNA: TGTGCCAGCTCACCTGAAACAGGGGAACAGCCCCAGCATTTT; CDR3: CASSPETGEQPQHF